Listed below are T cell receptor beta chains from one sample, sequenced in a study of blood T cell repertoires in COVID-19. Using immunoSEQ multiplex PCR, the repertoire was profiled, and TCRdb retains in-frame clones only, with some absent. The sample includes hundreds of thousands of clones, 65% to 85% of them seen just once. The sequenced sample consisted of peripheral blood. The origin of the receptors is a woman aged 45-65 years with acute or convalescent COVID-19. Each CDR3 is given with its conserved first and last residue. D genes are given only for firm matches. Not every row has a clone size; where given, it reads once, few, many or a size class.

D	size	J	V	CDR3	DNA
TRBD1	-	TRBJ1-2	TRBV24-1	CATSDSRTGSSYGYTF	TGTGCCACCAGTGATTCCCGGACAGGGTCGAGCTATGGCTACACCTTC
TRBD1	-	TRBJ1-2	TRBV6-4	CASSDSYPGQGADYGYTF	TGTGCCAGCAGTGACTCATACCCGGGACAGGGGGCGGACTATGGCTACACCTTC
-	-	TRBJ1-2	TRBV19	CASRGYGYTF	TGTGCCAGCCGAGGCTATGGCTACACCTTC
TRBD1	-	TRBJ2-3	TRBV3-1/TRBV3-2	CASSRGTGGDTQYF	TGTGCCAGCAGCCGGGGGACAGGGGGGGATACGCAGTATTTT
-	few	TRBJ2-5	TRBV24-1	CATSDGGAGKETQYF	TGTGCCACCAGTGATGGAGGGGCAGGGAAAGAGACCCAGTACTTC
TRBD2	many	TRBJ2-3	TRBV19	CASSAAGAIDTQYF	TGTGCCAGTAGCGCAGCGGGAGCAATAGATACGCAGTATTTT
-	-	TRBJ2-7	TRBV19	CARETRPTANYEQYF	TGTGCCAGGGAGACCCGACCGACTGCCAACTACGAGCAGTACTTC
-	-	TRBJ2-2	TRBV5-1	CASSLTSTNTGELFF	TGCGCCAGCAGCTTGACTAGCACGAACACCGGGGAGCTGTTTTTT
TRBD1	-	TRBJ2-2	TRBV6-5	CASRWDRDTGELFF	TGTGCCAGCAGATGGGACAGAGACACCGGGGAGCTGTTTTTT
TRBD1	-	TRBJ1-4	TRBV3-1/TRBV3-2	CASSQDRGWQGAATNEKLFF	TGTGCCAGCAGCCAAGACCGAGGCTGGCAGGGGGCTGCAACTAATGAAAAACTGTTTTTT
-	-	TRBJ1-1	TRBV19	CASSRGVVNTEAFF	TGTGCCAGTAGTAGGGGGGTTGTTAACACTGAAGCTTTCTTT
-	-	TRBJ2-5	TRBV18	CASSPRRLQETQYF	TGTGCCAGCTCACCACGGCGACTACAAGAGACCCAGTACTTC
-	-	TRBJ2-1	TRBV11-2	CASSLDLNPSHNEQFF	TGTGCCAGCAGCTTAGATCTAAACCCGTCCCACAATGAGCAGTTCTTC
TRBD1	-	TRBJ1-2	TRBV19	CASSSLGQNYGYTF	TGTGCCAGTAGTTCCCTGGGACAGAACTATGGCTACACCTTC
TRBD2	-	TRBJ2-3	TRBV6-2/TRBV6-3	CASSSREVLYF	TGTGCCAGCAGTTCCCGGGAGGTCCTGTATTTT
-	-	TRBJ1-4	TRBV19	CASSAPSRGGNEKLFF	TGTGCCAGTAGTGCTCCAAGTAGGGGGGGGAATGAAAAACTGTTTTTT
TRBD2	-	TRBJ2-3	TRBV7-9	CASSWRTSGSEDTQYF	TGTGCCAGCAGCTGGCGGACTAGCGGGAGCGAAGATACGCAGTATTTT
-	many	TRBJ1-1	TRBV5-1	CASSSGLNTEAFF	TGCGCCAGCAGCTCAGGGCTGAACACTGAAGCTTTCTTT
TRBD2	-	TRBJ2-7	TRBV3-1/TRBV3-2	CASSHRLGGRAGEQYF	TGTGCCAGCAGCCACCGCCTGGGCGGGAGGGCCGGGGAGCAGTACTTC
-	-	TRBJ1-2	TRBV19	CASTLGGDGYTF	TGTGCCAGTACCCTGGGGGGGGATGGCTACACCTTC
TRBD2	once	TRBJ2-1	TRBV7-3	CASSSAPSGSYNEQFF	TGTGCCAGCAGCTCTGCTCCTAGCGGCTCCTACAATGAGCAGTTCTTC
-	once	TRBJ1-4	TRBV9	CASSPTYRDDEKLFF	TGTGCCAGCAGCCCGACCTACAGGGATGATGAAAAACTGTTTTTT
-	-	TRBJ2-6	TRBV27	CASSLRSGANVLTF	TGTGCCAGCAGCCTACGCTCTGGGGCCAACGTCCTGACTTTC
TRBD1	-	TRBJ1-4	TRBV18	CASSPPGQGMEKLFF	TGTGCCAGCTCACCACCGGGACAGGGAATGGAAAAACTGTTTTTT
-	-	TRBJ2-4	TRBV25-1	CASSEWRGDIQYF	TGTGCCAGCAGTGAATGGAGGGGAGACATTCAGTACTTC
-	once	TRBJ1-5	TRBV5-5	CASSLRRPGAGNQPQHF	TGTGCCAGCAGCTTGCGTCGTCCAGGGGCGGGCAATCAGCCCCAGCATTTT
-	few	TRBJ1-1	TRBV25-1	CASRAGHTEAFF	TGTGCCAGCAGGGCGGGGCACACTGAAGCTTTCTTT
-	-	TRBJ1-3	TRBV28	CASCSRPGGNTIYF	TGTGCCAGCTGCTCCCGTCCCGGGGGAAACACCATATATTTT
-	-	TRBJ2-5	TRBV19	CASSNQGFGETQYF	TGTGCCAGTAGTAACCAGGGTTTTGGGGAGACCCAGTACTTC
-	-	TRBJ2-1	TRBV9	CASSVFGGSYNEQFF	TGTGCCAGCAGCGTATTTGGCGGCTCCTACAATGAGCAGTTCTTC
-	-	TRBJ1-2	TRBV28	CASSFSSDAGGGTYGYTF	TGTGCCAGCAGTTTCTCGTCCGATGCGGGGGGGGGCACCTATGGCTACACCTTC
-	-	TRBJ1-1	TRBV5-1	CASSSPTSGVSEAFF	TGCGCCAGCAGTTCGCCTACGTCAGGGGTAAGTGAAGCTTTCTTT
-	-	TRBJ1-2	TRBV7-2	CASSFRTDYGYTF	TGTGCCAGCAGCTTTCGGACAGACTATGGCTACACCTTC
TRBD2	once	TRBJ2-1	TRBV5-1	CASSLVRGGRSEQFF	TGCGCCAGCAGCTTGGTCCGTGGCGGGAGAAGTGAGCAGTTCTTC
TRBD2	-	TRBJ2-2	TRBV11-2	CASSSPRGGRSELFF	TGTGCCAGCAGCTCCCCCAGGGGCGGGAGGAGCGAGCTGTTTTTT
TRBD1	few	TRBJ2-7	TRBV5-8	CASNRDRNYEQYF	TGTGCCAGCAACCGGGACAGGAATTACGAGCAGTACTTC
TRBD1	-	TRBJ1-1	TRBV5-1	CASSYTGAPNTEAFF	TGCGCCAGCAGCTACACAGGGGCCCCGAACACTGAAGCTTTCTTT
-	-	TRBJ2-1	TRBV27	CASSLQRGLGYNEQFF	TGTGCCAGCAGCTTACAAAGGGGCTTAGGCTACAATGAGCAGTTCTTC
TRBD2	-	TRBJ2-2	TRBV5-4	CASSPLTSGSRTGELFF	TGTGCCAGCAGCCCACTGACTAGCGGGAGTAGGACCGGGGAGCTGTTTTTT
TRBD1	-	TRBJ1-1	TRBV12-5	CASGYQAQPDRGLLITEAFF	TGTGCTAGTGGTTACCAAGCCCAGCCGGACAGGGGGCTTTTGATCACTGAAGCTTTCTTT
-	-	TRBJ1-4	TRBV5-1	CASSLRRPNEKLFF	TGCGCCAGCAGCTTAAGGCGGCCGAATGAAAAACTGTTTTTT
-	-	TRBJ1-5	TRBV12-3/TRBV12-4	CASSPGGPQHF	TGTGCCAGCAGTCCGGGGGGGCCCCAGCATTTT
TRBD2	-	TRBJ2-2	TRBV9	CASSVGLAGVSGELFF	TGTGCCAGCAGCGTAGGGCTAGCGGGAGTCTCCGGGGAGCTGTTTTTT
-	-	TRBJ1-2	TRBV30	CAWSQSNYGYTF	TGTGCCTGGAGTCAATCAAACTATGGCTACACCTTC
-	-	TRBJ2-7	TRBV2	CASSRDRTGEQYF	TGTGCCAGCAGCCGCGACAGGACGGGCGAGCAGTACTTC
-	-	TRBJ1-2	TRBV9	CASSTQGGGYTF	TGTGCCAGCAGCACTCAGGGCGGTGGCTACACCTTC
-	-	TRBJ2-7	TRBV5-1	CASSFGGTYEQYF	TGCGCCAGCAGCTTTGGCGGAACCTACGAGCAGTACTTC
-	-	TRBJ1-5	TRBV10-3	CAISGTENQPQHF	TGTGCCATCAGTGGGACAGAGAATCAGCCCCAGCATTTT
-	-	TRBJ2-7	TRBV6-5	CASASGRYYEQYF	TGTGCCAGCGCCAGCGGACGGTACTACGAGCAGTACTTC
-	-	TRBJ2-5	TRBV6-5	CASSLGQGWETQYF	TGTGCCAGCAGTCTAGGGCAGGGTTGGGAGACCCAGTACTTC
TRBD2	once	TRBJ2-5	TRBV5-1	CASSLVSGGRDQETQYF	TGCGCCAGCAGCTTGGTTTCCGGCGGGAGGGACCAAGAGACCCAGTACTTC
-	once	TRBJ2-7	TRBV27	CASSSGLGHYEQYF	TGTGCCAGCAGTTCAGGACTGGGCCACTACGAGCAGTACTTC
-	-	TRBJ2-7	TRBV18	CASSPPGRGYEQYF	TGTGCCAGCTCACCACCGGGCAGGGGCTACGAGCAGTACTTC
-	-	TRBJ2-5	TRBV11-2	CASSSTGVQETQYF	TGTGCCAGCAGCTCAACAGGAGTCCAAGAGACCCAGTACTTC
-	-	TRBJ2-5	TRBV6-5	CASSPPGEETQYF	TGTGCCAGCAGCCCCCCGGGGGAAGAGACCCAGTACTTC
-	-	TRBJ2-1	TRBV14	CASSQELYNEQFF	TGTGCCAGCAGCCAAGAACTATACAATGAGCAGTTCTTC
TRBD1	once	TRBJ1-2	TRBV15	CATSRDFGTGTVHGYTF	TGTGCCACCAGCAGAGATTTCGGGACAGGGACTGTTCATGGCTACACCTTC
-	few	TRBJ1-6	TRBV7-9	CASSLDQNSPLHF	TGTGCCAGCAGCTTAGATCAGAATTCACCCCTCCACTTT
-	-	TRBJ1-1	TRBV5-6	CASSFEGALGLATEAFF	TGTGCCAGCAGCTTCGAAGGGGCGCTTGGCCTTGCCACTGAAGCTTTCTTT